Shown below are 29 T cell receptor beta chains from a single sample sequenced in a study of beta chain features in type 1 diabetes. Study-wide results and caveats: Moderate but significant shortening of TCRB CDR3s was recorded in all four CD4+ subsets from Type 1 diabetes patients.

These TCRs are of unknown antigen specificity. The entirety of the isolated RNA underwent reverse transcription, so expressed TCRB transcripts were sequenced. Here immunoSEQ multiplex PCR was the method, and the copy in TCRdb shows in-frame clones only, minus some. The sample lists a few hundred thousand clones, around an eighth occurring once. Sample: naive CD4+ T cells from blood. Source of these receptors: a woman between 18 and 29 years old with type 1 diabetes.

The chain carries TRBV5-4 and TRBJ2-7; D may be TRBD2 (6 bases). The CDR3 is 14 residues long. Germline CDR1 and CDR2: SGHNT and YYREEE (reference sequence). Trimming took 0 bases from V and 6 from J, leaving 13 bases between them. DNA for the CDR3: TGTGCCAGCAGCTTGGACAACCGGCGGGGCGAGCAGTACTTC. Translating it yields CASSLDNRRGEQYF.

The chain joins TRBV30 to TRBJ1-5; 7 nucleotides match TRBD1. After removal of 2 bases from V and 6 bases from J, the junction contained 4 bases not matched to a gene. Germline V gene data show CDR1 as GTSNPN and CDR2 as SVGIG (reference sequence). There are 13 residues in the CDR3. The CDR3 here is CAWSLTGSQPQHF. CDR3 in DNA: TGTGCCTGGAGTCTGACAGGGTCTCAGCCCCAGCATTTT.

The chain combines TRBV6-4 with TRBJ2-7; D ambiguous. With 2 bases removed from V and 1 base from J, the gap between germline ends came to 6 bases. CDR1 is MRHNA and CDR2 is SNTAGT in the germline V gene. The CDR3 runs to 13 residues. The CDR3 sequence: CASSDSQSYEQYF. Written as DNA, the CDR3 is TGTGCCAGCAGTGACAGTCAGTCCTACGAGCAGTACTTC.

The CDR3 spells CASSPWTGTYEQYF. The DNA for the CDR3 is TGCGCCAGCAGCCCCTGGACAGGAACCTACGAGCAGTACTTC. The chain carries TRBV5-1 and TRBJ2-7; 7 bases are a match to TRBD1. V shed 4 bases, J shed 2 bases, and the junction held 6 bases outside the gene matches. The CDR3 is made up of 14 amino acids. Germline V gives CDR1 SGHRS, CDR2 YFSETQ.

This rearrangement joins TRBV30 to TRBJ2-1; tentative D call: TRBD1 (5 bases). Germline V gene sequence: CDR1 GTSNPN, CDR2 SVGIG (reference sequence). The ends were cut back, 0 bases at V and 12 bases at J, with 9 bases in the middle. This CDR3 comprises 11 residues. CDR3 loop: CAWSVEGVQFF. CDR3 DNA: TGTGCCTGGAGTGTTGAAGGGGTGCAGTTCTTC.

In this sample, this clone turned up a few times. The rearrangement links TRBV28 to TRBJ2-3, with 9 bases identical to TRBD2. The germline V gene has CDR1 MDHEN and CDR2 SYDVKM. The CDR3 contains 17 residues. Losses at the gene ends were 4 bases for V and 4 bases for J; bases not matched to a gene: 12. The CDR3 region is CASSSPVAGEMADTQYF. In DNA, the CDR3 is TGTGCCAGCAGTTCCCCCGTAGCGGGGGAGATGGCAGATACGCAGTATTTT. Filled out from reference TRBV28 and TRBJ2-3, the complete variable domain reads DVKVTQSSRYLVKRTGEKVFLECVQDMDHENMFWYRQDPGLGLRLIYFSYDVKMKEKGDIPEGYSVSREKKERFSLILESASTNQTSMYLCASSSPVAGEMADTQYFGPGTRLTVL.

This clone was seen a few times. The chain couples TRBV7-2 to TRBJ2-7, with D unresolved. The CDR3 is made up of 12 amino acids. Germline V gene lookup returns CDR1 SGHTA and CDR2 FQGNSA. Trimming cost V 4 bases and J 7 bases, with 11 bases left between them. The CDR3 region is CASSSPLVEQYF. CDR3 nucleotide sequence: TGTGCCAGCAGCTCCCCCCTTGTGGAGCAGTACTTC.

This clone has only a few counts. J is TRBJ2-5 and V is TRBV6-5; perhaps TRBD1 as D (5 bases). The V gene's germline CDR1 is MNHEY and CDR2 SVGAGI. The CDR3 length is 15 residues. V was clipped by 6 bases and J by 5 bases, with 19 bases between them. The CDR3 region is CASSQGGTGYETQYF. DNA for the CDR3: TGTGCCAGCAGCCAGGGTGGCACAGGTTATGAGACCCAGTACTTC.

This clone turned up a few times. The J gene is TRBJ2-7, the V gene TRBV29-1; 10 nucleotides match TRBD1. J lost 5 bases, V lost 6 bases, and 7 bases had no gene match. The CDR3 sequence is 13 residues long. Germline CDR1 SQVTM, CDR2 ANQGSEA. The CDR3, as DNA: TGCAGCGTCTGGGACAGGGGCGGGAACGAGCAGTACTTC. The encoded protein is CSVWDRGGNEQYF.

The chain couples TRBV11-2 to TRBJ2-7; D is unclear. The CDR3 has 13 residues. Trimming removed 3 bases from V and 4 bases from J, with 10 bases in between. CDR1 is SGHAT, CDR2 FQNNGV, per germline. The CDR3 bases are TGTGCCAGCAGCTTTGGGCAGCTTTACGAGCAGTACTTC. Amino acid sequence: CASSFGQLYEQYF.

This clone was counted a few times. The chain joins TRBV12-5 to TRBJ1-1; a weak D match, TRBD1 (6 bases). Looked up from germline, CDR1 is LGHNT and CDR2 is FRNRAP. V gave up 6 bases and J gave up 8 bases, with 10 bases separating them. The CDR3 length is 11 residues. CDR3 protein: CASGSGTEAFF. CDR3 DNA: TGTGCTAGTGGCTCCGGGACAGAAGCTTTCTTT.

The chain employs TRBV21-1 and TRBJ1-3. TRBV21-1 is recorded as a pseudogene. The CDR3 totals 14 residues. CDR3 in amino acids: CASPTGRFGNTIYF. CDR3 sequence (DNA): TGTGCCAGCCCCACGGGGAGATTTGGAAACACCATATATTTT.

Notes on this clone: Other DNA sequences within the sample encode an identical CDR3. J is TRBJ2-7 and V is TRBV7-2; 8 positions agree with TRBD2. This CDR3 has 14 residues. The germline gives CDR1 SGHTA, CDR2 FQGNSA. The V segment lost 5 bases and the J segment 2 bases; nucleotides outside the gene matches: 5. CDR3 loop: CASSRTSGPYEQYF. The CDR3 DNA sequence: TGTGCCAGCAGCCGCACTAGCGGCCCCTACGAGCAGTACTTC. The full variable domain, completed using reference TRBV7-2 and TRBJ2-7, is GAGVSQSPSNKVTEKGKDVELRCDPISGHTALYWYRQSLGQGLEFLIYFQGNSAPDKSGLPSDRFSAERTGGSVSTLTIQRTQQEDSAVYLCASSRTSGPYEQYFGPGTRLTVT.

This clone showed up just a few times. The chain couples TRBV5-1 to TRBJ2-1; D gene unclear. Trimming stripped 1 base from V and 0 bases from J, with 5 bases between. Germline V gives CDR1 SGHRS, CDR2 YFSETQ. CDR3 size: 14 residues. CDR3 nucleotides: TGCGCCAGCAGCTTGACTGACTCCTACAATGAGCAGTTCTTC. This gives the protein CASSLTDSYNEQFF. Full variable domain (rest looked up from reference TRBV5-1 and TRBJ2-1): KAGVTQTPRYLIKTRGQQVTLSCSPISGHRSVSWYQQTPGQGLQFLFEYFSETQRNKGNFPGRFSGRQFSNSRSEMNVSTLELGDSALYLCASSLTDSYNEQFFGPGTRLTVL.

This clone was recorded a few times. The rearrangement joins TRBV5-4 to TRBJ2-7; 8 bases align to TRBD2. The V segment lost 3 bases and the J segment 4 bases; nucleotides outside the gene matches: 9. Germline V gives CDR1 SGHNT, CDR2 YYREEE (reference sequence). The CDR3 covers 15 residues. The DNA for the CDR3 is TGTGCCAGCAGCTCCGGACTAGCCGGATCATACGAGCAGTACTTC. The encoded protein is CASSSGLAGSYEQYF.

The chain joins TRBV6-5 to TRBJ1-5, with 8 bases matching TRBD1. Germline CDR1 reads MNHEY; CDR2 reads SVGAGI. This CDR3 is 15 amino acids long. Trimming removed 5 bases from V and 6 bases from J; junction bases left unmatched: 9. In nucleotides, the CDR3 is TGTGCCAGCAGTGACTTAGGAGGGACAGGTCAGCCCCAGCATTTT. This translates into CASSDLGGTGQPQHF.

The CDR3 region has the DNA TGTGCCAGCAGCAAGACTAGCGGGGGATACAATGAGCAGTTCTTC. It encodes CASSKTSGGYNEQFF. The chain couples TRBV9 to TRBJ2-1; 12 bases match TRBD2. The CDR3 runs 15 residues. J was trimmed by 4 bases and V by 4 bases; bases with no gene match: 3. The germline gives CDR1 SGDLS, CDR2 YYNGEE.

This chain joins TRBV19 and TRBJ1-5, with 9 bases matching TRBD1. The CDR3 length is 14 residues. Germline assignment: CDR1 LNHDA and CDR2 SQIVND (reference sequence). J gave up 5 bases and V 8 bases, and 7 bases lay outside the gene matches. CDR3 amino acids: CASGGQGGDQPQHF. The CDR3 nucleotides read TGTGCCAGTGGGGGACAGGGAGGGGATCAGCCCCAGCATTTT.

This chain uses TRBV21-1 with TRBJ1-2. TRBV21-1 is reported as a pseudogene. This CDR3 contains 18 residues. The CDR3 coding sequence is TGTGCCAGCACCCGAATAGCTGGGGGGTTCGGGTATAACTATGGCTACACCTTC. It is translated as CASTRIAGGFGYNYGYTF.

This clone appeared a few times. This rearrangement joins TRBV5-4 to TRBJ2-5; 11 nucleotides align to TRBD2. The V gene's germline CDR1 is SGHNT and CDR2 YYREEE (reference sequence). After removal of 4 bases from V and 3 bases from J, the junction contained 5 bases not matched to a gene. The CDR3 totals 15 residues. The CDR3 loop reads CASSGGLAGEETQYF. In nucleotides, the CDR3 is TGTGCCAGCAGCGGAGGACTAGCGGGCGAAGAGACCCAGTACTTC.

The chain combines TRBV29-1 with TRBJ2-5; 9 bases map to TRBD1. Germline V gives CDR1 SQVTM, CDR2 ANQGSEA. J lost 5 bases, V lost 7 bases, and 8 bases had no gene match. This CDR3 comprises 13 residues. Here the CDR3 reads CSGITGGWETQYF. The CDR3 coding sequence is TGCAGCGGAATTACAGGGGGCTGGGAGACCCAGTACTTC. Full variable domain (remainder filled in from reference TRBV29-1 and TRBJ2-5): SAVISQKPSRDICQRGTSLTIQCQVDSQVTMMFWYRQQPGQSLTLIATANQGSEATYESGFVIDKFPISRPNLTFSTLTVSNMSPEDSSIYLCSGITGGWETQYFGPGTRLLVL.

This clone turned up a few times. The V gene is TRBV7-2, the J gene TRBJ2-4; 8 bases map to TRBD1. The CDR3 is 15 amino acids. Germline trimming cut 4 bases from V and 6 bases from J; bases unmatched to any gene: 8. Germline lookup yields CDR1 SGHTA and CDR2 FQGNSA. This CDR3 reads CASSSTRDRRNIQYF. DNA of the CDR3: TGTGCCAGCAGCTCTACCCGGGACAGGAGAAACATTCAGTACTTC.

V and J are TRBV25-1 and TRBJ2-1, with TRBD2 matching over 8 bases. The V gene end was trimmed by 5 bases and the J gene end by 8 bases; junction bases not matched to a gene: 8. The CDR3 length is 14 residues. Germline values: CDR1 MGHDK, CDR2 SYGVNS. CDR3 region: CASSKSGSSYEQFF. In DNA, the CDR3 is TGTGCCAGCAGTAAGAGCGGGAGTAGCTATGAGCAGTTCTTC.

This clone showed up just a few times. The chain couples TRBV27 to TRBJ1-5; D is undetermined. The V end lost 4 bases, the J end lost 2 bases, and 15 bases lay between the germline ends. This CDR3 has 16 amino acids. The V gene's germline CDR1 is MNHEY and CDR2 SMNVEV (reference sequence). The CDR3 is CASSSRGKHGNQPQHF. CDR3 DNA sequence: TGTGCCAGCAGTTCACGAGGCAAGCACGGCAATCAGCCCCAGCATTTT.

The chain joins TRBV19 to TRBJ1-2; perhaps TRBD1 as D (6 bases). Germline V gene data show CDR1 as LNHDA and CDR2 as SQIVND (reference sequence). Trimming stripped 7 bases from V and 4 bases from J, with 19 bases between. The length of the CDR3 is 15 residues. The CDR3, as DNA: TGTGCCAGTACCCCTGGCGGGGGCGCTGGCTATGGCTACACCTTC. Its protein is CASTPGGGAGYGYTF.

This clone was detected only a few times. This chain links TRBV7-9 with TRBJ2-5, with TRBD1 identical over 8 bases. The CDR3 sequence is 14 residues long. The V gene's germline CDR1 is SEHNR and CDR2 FQNEAQ (reference sequence). After removal of 4 bases from V and 4 bases from J, the junction contained 5 bases not matched to a gene. This CDR3 reads CASSSRTGRETQYF. The CDR3 nucleotides read TGTGCCAGCAGCTCCCGGACAGGGCGAGAGACCCAGTACTTC.

This clone has only a few counts. The chain combines TRBV11-2 with TRBJ2-3; a possible D gene is TRBD2 (6 bases). The V gene's germline CDR1 is SGHAT and CDR2 FQNNGV. V lost 4 bases and J 0 bases, leaving 14 bases between the germline ends. The CDR3 spans 16 residues. CDR3 DNA: TGTGCCAGCAGCTCACGGGGCGGGATTAGCACAGATACGCAGTATTTT. The encoded protein is CASSSRGGISTDTQYF. Based on the CDR3 plus reference TRBV11-2 and TRBJ2-3, the full variable domain is EAGVAQSPRYKIIEKRQSVAFWCNPISGHATLYWYQQILGQGPKLLIQFQNNGVVDDSQLPKDRFSAERLKGVDSTLKIQPAKLEDSAVYLCASSSRGGISTDTQYFGPGTRLTVL.

J is TRBJ2-1 and V is TRBV15; 9 nucleotides align to TRBD2. The germline V gene has CDR1 LNHNV and CDR2 YYDKDF (reference sequence). The V segment lost 2 bases and the J segment 4 bases; nucleotides outside the gene matches: 12. This CDR3 has 18 residues. CDR3 sequence reads: CATSRRVGRLADYNEQFF. The DNA of the CDR3 is TGTGCCACCAGCAGACGGGTCGGCCGACTAGCGGATTACAATGAGCAGTTCTTC. Using reference TRBV15 and TRBJ2-1 for the parts outside the CDR3, the full variable domain is DAMVIQNPRYQVTQFGKPVTLSCSQTLNHNVMYWYQQKSSQAPKLLFHYYDKDFNNEADTPDNFQSRRPNTSFCFLDIRSPGLGDTAMYLCATSRRVGRLADYNEQFFGPGTRLTVL.

The J gene is TRBJ2-7, the V gene TRBV19; D unresolved. V was pared by 4 bases and J by 0 bases, with 10 bases between. The germline V gene encodes CDR1 LNHDA and CDR2 SQIVND (reference sequence). This CDR3 has 14 residues. CDR3 residues: CASSSRGTSYEQYF. CDR3 bases: TGTGCCAGTAGTAGTAGAGGTACCTCCTACGAGCAGTACTTC.